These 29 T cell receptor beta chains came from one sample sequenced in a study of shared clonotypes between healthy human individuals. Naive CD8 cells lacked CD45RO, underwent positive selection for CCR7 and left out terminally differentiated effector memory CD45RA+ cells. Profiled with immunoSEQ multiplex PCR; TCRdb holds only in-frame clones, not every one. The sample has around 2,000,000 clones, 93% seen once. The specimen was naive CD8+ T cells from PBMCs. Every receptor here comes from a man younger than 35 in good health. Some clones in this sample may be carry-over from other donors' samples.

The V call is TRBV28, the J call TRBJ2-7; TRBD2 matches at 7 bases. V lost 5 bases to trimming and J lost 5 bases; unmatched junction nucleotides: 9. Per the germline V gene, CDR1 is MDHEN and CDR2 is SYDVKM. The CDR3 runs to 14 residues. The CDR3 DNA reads TGTGCCAGCAGTCCCCGGCGGGGGTCAAACGAGCAGTACTTC. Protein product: CASSPRRGSNEQYF. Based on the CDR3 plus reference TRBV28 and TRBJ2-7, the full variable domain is DVKVTQSSRYLVKRTGEKVFLECVQDMDHENMFWYRQDPGLGLRLIYFSYDVKMKEKGDIPEGYSVSREKKERFSLILESASTNQTSMYLCASSPRRGSNEQYFGPGTRLTVT.

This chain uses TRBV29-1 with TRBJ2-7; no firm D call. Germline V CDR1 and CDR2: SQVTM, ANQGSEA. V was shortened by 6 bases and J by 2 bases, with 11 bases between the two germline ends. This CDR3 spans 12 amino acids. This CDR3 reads CSVETFPYEQYF. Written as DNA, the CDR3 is TGCAGCGTGGAGACGTTTCCCTACGAGCAGTACTTC.

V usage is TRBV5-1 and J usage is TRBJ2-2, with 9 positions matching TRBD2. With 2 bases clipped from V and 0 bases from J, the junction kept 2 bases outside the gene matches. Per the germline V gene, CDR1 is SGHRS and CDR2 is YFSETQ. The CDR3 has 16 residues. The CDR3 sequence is CASSFSSGANTGELFF. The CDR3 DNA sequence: TGCGCCAGCAGCTTTTCTAGCGGGGCGAACACCGGGGAGCTGTTTTTT.

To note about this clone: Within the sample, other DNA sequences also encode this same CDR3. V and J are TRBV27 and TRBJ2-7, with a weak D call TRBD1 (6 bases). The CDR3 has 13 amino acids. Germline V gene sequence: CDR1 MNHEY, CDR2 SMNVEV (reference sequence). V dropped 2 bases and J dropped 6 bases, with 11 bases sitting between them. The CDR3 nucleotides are TGTGCCAGCAGTTTAAGCAGGGGCAGCGAGCAGTACTTC. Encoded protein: CASSLSRGSEQYF.

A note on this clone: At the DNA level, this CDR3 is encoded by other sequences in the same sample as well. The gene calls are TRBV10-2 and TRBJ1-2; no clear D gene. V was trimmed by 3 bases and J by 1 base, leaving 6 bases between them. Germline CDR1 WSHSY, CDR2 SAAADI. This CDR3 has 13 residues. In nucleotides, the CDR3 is TGCGCCAGCAGTGAAGGGCTTAACTATGGCTACACCTTC. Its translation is CASSEGLNYGYTF.

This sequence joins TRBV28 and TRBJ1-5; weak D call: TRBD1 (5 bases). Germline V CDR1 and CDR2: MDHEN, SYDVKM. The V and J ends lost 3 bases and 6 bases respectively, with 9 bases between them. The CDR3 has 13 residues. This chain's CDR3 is CASSLGVAQPQHF. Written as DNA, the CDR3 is TGTGCCAGCAGTTTGGGGGTGGCTCAGCCCCAGCATTTT.

Here the CDR3 DNA reads TGTGCCAGCAGCCTCGACTATGGCCAGGACAAGTTCTTC. Its protein is CASSLDYGQDKFF. This sequence joins TRBV13 and TRBJ2-1, with D possibly called TRBD1 or TRBD2 (5 bases each). Trimming stripped 5 bases from V and 14 bases from J, with 19 bases between. Germline CDR1 is PRHDT and CDR2 is FYEKMQ (reference sequence). The length of the CDR3 is 13 residues.

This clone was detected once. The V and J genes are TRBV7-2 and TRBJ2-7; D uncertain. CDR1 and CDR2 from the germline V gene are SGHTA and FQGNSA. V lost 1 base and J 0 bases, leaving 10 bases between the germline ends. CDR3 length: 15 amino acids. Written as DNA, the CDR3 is TGTGCCAGCAGCTTAGAGCGCGGCAGCTCCTACGAGCAGTACTTC. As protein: CASSLERGSSYEQYF.

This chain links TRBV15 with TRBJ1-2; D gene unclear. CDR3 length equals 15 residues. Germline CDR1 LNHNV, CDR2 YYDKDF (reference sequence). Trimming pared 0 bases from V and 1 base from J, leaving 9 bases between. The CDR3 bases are TGTGCCACCAGCAGAGATGTGTTGAGTAACTATGGCTACACCTTC. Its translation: CATSRDVLSNYGYTF.

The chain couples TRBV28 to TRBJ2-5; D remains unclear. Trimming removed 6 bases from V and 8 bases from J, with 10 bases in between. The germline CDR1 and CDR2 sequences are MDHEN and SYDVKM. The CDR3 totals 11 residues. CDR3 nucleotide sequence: TGTGCCAGCAGCCTCCTGAAAACCCAGTACTTC. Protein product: CASSLLKTQYF.

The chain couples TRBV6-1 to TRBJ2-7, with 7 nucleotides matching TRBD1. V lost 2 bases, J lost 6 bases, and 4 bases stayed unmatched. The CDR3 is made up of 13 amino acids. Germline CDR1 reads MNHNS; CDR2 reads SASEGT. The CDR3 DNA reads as TGTGCCAGCAGTGAATGGCAGGGGGTCGAGCAGTACTTC. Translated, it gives CASSEWQGVEQYF.

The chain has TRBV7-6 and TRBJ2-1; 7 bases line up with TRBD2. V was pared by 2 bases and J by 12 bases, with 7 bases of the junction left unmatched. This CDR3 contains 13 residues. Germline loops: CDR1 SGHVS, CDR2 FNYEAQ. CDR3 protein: CASSLSAGEGQFF. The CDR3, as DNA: TGTGCCAGCAGCTTATCGGCGGGAGAAGGGCAGTTCTTC.

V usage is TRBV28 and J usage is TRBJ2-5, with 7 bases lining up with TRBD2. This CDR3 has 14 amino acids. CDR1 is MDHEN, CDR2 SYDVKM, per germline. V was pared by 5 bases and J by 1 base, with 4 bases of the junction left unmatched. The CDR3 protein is CASSPPGGQETQYF. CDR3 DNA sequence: TGTGCCAGCAGTCCCCCGGGAGGCCAAGAGACCCAGTACTTC.

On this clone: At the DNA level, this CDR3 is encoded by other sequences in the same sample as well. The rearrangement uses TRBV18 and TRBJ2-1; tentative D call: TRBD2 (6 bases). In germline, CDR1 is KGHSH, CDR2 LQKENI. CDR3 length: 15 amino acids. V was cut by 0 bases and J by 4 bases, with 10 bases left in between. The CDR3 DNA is TGTGCCAGCTCACCACCTGGCGGGGCTTACAATGAGCAGTTCTTC. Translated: CASSPPGGAYNEQFF.

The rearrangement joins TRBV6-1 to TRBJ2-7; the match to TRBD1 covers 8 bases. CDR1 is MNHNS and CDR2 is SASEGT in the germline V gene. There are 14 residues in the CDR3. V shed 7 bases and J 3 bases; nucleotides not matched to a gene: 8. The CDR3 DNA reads TGTGCCAGCAACGACAGGGGCCCATACTACGAGCAGTACTTC. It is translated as CASNDRGPYYEQYF.

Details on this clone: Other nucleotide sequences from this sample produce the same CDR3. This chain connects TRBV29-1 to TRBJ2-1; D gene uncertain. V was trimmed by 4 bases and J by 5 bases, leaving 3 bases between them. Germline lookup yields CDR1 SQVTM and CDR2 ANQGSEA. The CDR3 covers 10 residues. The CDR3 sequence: CSVGDNEQFF. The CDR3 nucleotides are TGCAGCGTTGGGGACAATGAGCAGTTCTTC.

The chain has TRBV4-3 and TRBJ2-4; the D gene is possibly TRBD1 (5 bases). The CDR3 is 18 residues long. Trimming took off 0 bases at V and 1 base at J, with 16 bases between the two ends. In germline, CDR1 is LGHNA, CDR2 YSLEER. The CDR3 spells CASSQDRMGRTAKNIQYF. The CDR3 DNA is TGCGCCAGCAGCCAAGATCGGATGGGGCGCACGGCCAAAAACATTCAGTACTTC.

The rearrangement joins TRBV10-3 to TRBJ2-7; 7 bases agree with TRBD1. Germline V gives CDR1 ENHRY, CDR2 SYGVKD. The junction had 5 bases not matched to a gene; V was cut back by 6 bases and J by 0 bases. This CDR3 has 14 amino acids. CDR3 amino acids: CAISTGVSSYEQYF. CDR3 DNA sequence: TGTGCCATCAGCACAGGGGTGTCCTCCTACGAGCAGTACTTC.

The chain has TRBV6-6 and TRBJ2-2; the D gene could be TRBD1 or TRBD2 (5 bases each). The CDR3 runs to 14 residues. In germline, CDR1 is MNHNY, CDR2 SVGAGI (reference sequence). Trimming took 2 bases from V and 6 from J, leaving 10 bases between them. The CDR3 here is CASSYLQGAGELFF. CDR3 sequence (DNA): TGTGCCAGCAGTTACCTTCAGGGAGCCGGGGAGCTGTTTTTT.

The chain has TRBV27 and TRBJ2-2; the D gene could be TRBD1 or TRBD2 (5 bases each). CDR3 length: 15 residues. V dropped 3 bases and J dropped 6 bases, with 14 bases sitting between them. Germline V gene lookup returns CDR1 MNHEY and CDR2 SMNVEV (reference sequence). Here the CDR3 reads CASSFTGPGPGELFF. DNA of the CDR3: TGTGCCAGCAGTTTCACCGGACCGGGGCCCGGGGAGCTGTTTTTT.

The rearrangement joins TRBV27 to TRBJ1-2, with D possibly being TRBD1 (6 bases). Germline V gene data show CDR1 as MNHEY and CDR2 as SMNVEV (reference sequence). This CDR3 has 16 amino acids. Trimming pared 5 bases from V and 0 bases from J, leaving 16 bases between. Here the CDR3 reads CASSPEYRTANYGYTF. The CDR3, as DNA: TGTGCCAGCAGTCCGGAATATAGGACAGCTAACTATGGCTACACCTTC.

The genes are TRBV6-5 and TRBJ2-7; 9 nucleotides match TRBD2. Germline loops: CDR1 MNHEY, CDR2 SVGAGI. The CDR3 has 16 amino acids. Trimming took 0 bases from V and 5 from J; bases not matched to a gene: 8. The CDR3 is CASSYSTSGRKNEQYF. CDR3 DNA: TGTGCCAGCAGTTACTCGACCAGCGGGAGGAAAAACGAGCAGTACTTC.

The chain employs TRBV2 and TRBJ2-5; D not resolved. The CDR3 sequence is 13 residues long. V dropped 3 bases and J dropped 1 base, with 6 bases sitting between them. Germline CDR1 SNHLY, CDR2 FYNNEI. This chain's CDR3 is CASSEWPQETQYF. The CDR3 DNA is TGTGCCAGCAGTGAGTGGCCCCAAGAGACCCAGTACTTC.

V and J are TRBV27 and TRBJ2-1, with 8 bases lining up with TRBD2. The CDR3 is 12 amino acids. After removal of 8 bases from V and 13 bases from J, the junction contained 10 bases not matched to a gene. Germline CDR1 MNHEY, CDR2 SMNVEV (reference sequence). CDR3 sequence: CASAISGVPQFF. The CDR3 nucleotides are TGTGCCAGCGCCATTAGCGGGGTCCCCCAGTTCTTC.

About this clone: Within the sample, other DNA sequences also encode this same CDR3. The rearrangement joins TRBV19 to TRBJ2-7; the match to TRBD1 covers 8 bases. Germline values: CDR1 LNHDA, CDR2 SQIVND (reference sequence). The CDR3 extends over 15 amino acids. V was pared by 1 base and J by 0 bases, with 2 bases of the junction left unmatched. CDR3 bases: TGTGCCAGTAGTATAGGGACAGGGAGCTCCTACGAGCAGTACTTC. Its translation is CASSIGTGSSYEQYF.

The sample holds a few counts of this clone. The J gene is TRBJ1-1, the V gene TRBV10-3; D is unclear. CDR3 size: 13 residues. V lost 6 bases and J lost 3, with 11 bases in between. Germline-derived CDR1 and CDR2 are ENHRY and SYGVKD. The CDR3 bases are TGTGCCATCAGCGCGGACGGTGACACTGAAGCTTTCTTT. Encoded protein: CAISADGDTEAFF.

Here the CDR3 DNA reads TGTGCCAGCAGTCACCTTCCGGGACTAGCGGGAGGATATGAGCAGTTCTTC. Protein sequence: CASSHLPGLAGGYEQFF. The J gene is TRBJ2-1, the V gene TRBV27, with 15 nucleotides matching TRBD2. The CDR3 has 17 amino acids. The V segment lost 5 bases and the J segment 8 bases; nucleotides outside the gene matches: 10. Germline-derived CDR1 and CDR2 are MNHEY and SMNVEV (reference sequence).

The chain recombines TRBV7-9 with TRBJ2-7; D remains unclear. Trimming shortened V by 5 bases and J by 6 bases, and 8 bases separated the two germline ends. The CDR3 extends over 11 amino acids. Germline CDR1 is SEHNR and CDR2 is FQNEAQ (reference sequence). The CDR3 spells CASSPTFEQYF. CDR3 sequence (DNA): TGTGCCAGCAGCCCGACCTTCGAGCAGTACTTC.

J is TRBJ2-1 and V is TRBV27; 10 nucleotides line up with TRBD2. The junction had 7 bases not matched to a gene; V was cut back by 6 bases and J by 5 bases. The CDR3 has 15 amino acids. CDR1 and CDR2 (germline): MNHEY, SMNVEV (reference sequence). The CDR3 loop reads CASRGWTSGNNEQFF. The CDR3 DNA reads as TGTGCCAGCAGGGGGTGGACTAGCGGAAACAATGAGCAGTTCTTC.